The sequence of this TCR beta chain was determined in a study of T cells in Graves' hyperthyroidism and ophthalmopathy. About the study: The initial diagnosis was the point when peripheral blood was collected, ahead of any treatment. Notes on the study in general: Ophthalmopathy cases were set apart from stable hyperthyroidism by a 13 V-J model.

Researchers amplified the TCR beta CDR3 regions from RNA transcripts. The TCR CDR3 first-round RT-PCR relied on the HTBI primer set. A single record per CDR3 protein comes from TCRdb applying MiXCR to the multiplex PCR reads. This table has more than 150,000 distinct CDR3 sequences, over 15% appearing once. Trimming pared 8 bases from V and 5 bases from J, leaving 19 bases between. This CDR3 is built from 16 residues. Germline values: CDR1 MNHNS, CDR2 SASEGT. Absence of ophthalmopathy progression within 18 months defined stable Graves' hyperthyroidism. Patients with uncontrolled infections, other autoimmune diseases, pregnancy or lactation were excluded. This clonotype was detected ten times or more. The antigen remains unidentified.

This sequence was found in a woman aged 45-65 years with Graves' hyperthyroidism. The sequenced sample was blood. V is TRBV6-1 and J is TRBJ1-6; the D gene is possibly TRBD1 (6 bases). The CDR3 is CASSWGAAGDNSPLHF. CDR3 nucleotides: TGTGCCAGCTCCTGGGGGGCGGCAGGGGATAATTCACCCCTCCACTTT.